These 24 T cell receptor beta chains came from one sample sequenced in a study of blood T cell repertoires in COVID-19. The protocol was immunoSEQ multiplex PCR, while the TCRdb copy is restricted to in-frame clones and leaves out a portion. Of 62,000 or so clones in the sample, approximately 78% were seen once. Sequencing was done on a sample of peripheral blood. Receptors originate from a man aged 60-69 years with COVID-19, enrolled during active disease.

V gene TRBV19 combines with J gene TRBJ2-7; 7 bases fit TRBD1. V lost 11 bases to trimming and J lost 1 base; unmatched junction nucleotides: 5. Germline loops: CDR1 LNHDA, CDR2 SQIVND (reference sequence). The CDR3 is 12 amino acids. The CDR3 protein is CASRDRSYEQYF. Here the CDR3 DNA reads TGTGCCTCAAGGGACAGATCCTACGAGCAGTACTTC.

The chain employs TRBV18 and TRBJ2-7; a weak D match, TRBD2 (5 bases). This CDR3 spans 14 amino acids. V was pared by 3 bases and J by 4 bases, with 13 bases between. Germline assignment: CDR1 KGHSH and CDR2 LQKENI. The CDR3 loop is CASSPIAIEYEQYF. CDR3 DNA sequence: TGTGCCAGCTCACCTATAGCGATAGAATACGAGCAGTACTTC.

The chain is built from TRBV6-5 and TRBJ2-2; no clear D gene. The CDR3 runs 14 residues. Deletions cut 6 bases from V and 6 bases from J, with 14 bases between. The germline V gene encodes CDR1 MNHEY and CDR2 SVGAGI. DNA for the CDR3: TGTGCCAGCAGGCCCTCCTGGGCCGCCGGGGAGCTGTTTTTT. As protein: CASRPSWAAGELFF.

The chain has TRBV4-1 and TRBJ2-7; D uncertain. V was trimmed by 0 bases and J by 4 bases, leaving 13 bases between them. CDR3 size: 15 residues. Germline V gene lookup returns CDR1 MGHRA and CDR2 YSYEKL. CDR3 sequence: CASSQDFTAFYEQYF. DNA of the CDR3: TGCGCCAGCAGCCAAGATTTTACAGCCTTTTACGAGCAGTACTTC.

The J gene is TRBJ2-5, the V gene TRBV28; TRBD2 might be the D (6 bases). The CDR3 spans 15 residues. The germline CDR1 and CDR2 sequences are MDHEN and SYDVKM. Deletions cut 4 bases from V and 5 bases from J, with 17 bases between. The CDR3, as DNA: TGTGCCAGCAGTTCCACCCACGGTGGGGGGGAGACCCAGTACTTC. Translated: CASSSTHGGGETQYF.

V usage is TRBV11-3 and J usage is TRBJ2-4; D remains unclear. The CDR3 spans 12 residues. The V and J ends lost 4 bases and 6 bases respectively, with 7 bases between them. The germline gives CDR1 SGHNT, CDR2 YENEEA. The chain's CDR3 is CASSYTGNIQYF. The DNA of the CDR3 is TGTGCCAGCAGCTATACCGGAAACATTCAGTACTTC.

This rearrangement joins TRBV19 to TRBJ1-1; 7 nucleotides line up with TRBD1. The CDR3 is made up of 14 amino acids. Per the germline V gene, CDR1 is LNHDA and CDR2 is SQIVND (reference sequence). V lost 4 bases and J lost 9; bases outside the gene matches: 11. The DNA for the CDR3 is TGTGCCAGTAGTACCCCGGGACAGCAGCATCAAGCTTTCTTT. This gives the protein CASSTPGQQHQAFF.

This clone occurred once. The chain links TRBV14 to TRBJ2-2; a possible D gene is TRBD1 (6 bases). CDR3 length: 15 residues. The V end was cut by 4 bases, the J end by 4 bases, with 13 bases between. Germline V gene sequence: CDR1 SGHDN, CDR2 FVKESK. This CDR3 is CASSLPGQSTGELFF. The CDR3 DNA sequence: TGTGCCAGCAGCCTGCCCGGACAGAGCACCGGGGAGCTGTTTTTT. The entire variable domain, with the rest obtained from reference TRBV14 and TRBJ2-2, is as follows: EAGVTQFPSHSVIEKGQTVTLRCDPISGHDNLYWYRRVMGKEIKFLLHFVKESKQDESGMPNNRFLAERTGGTYSTLKVQPAELEDSGVYFCASSLPGQSTGELFFGEGSRLTVL.

The V call is TRBV7-2, the J call TRBJ2-4; 7 nucleotides line up with TRBD2. Trimming took 1 base from V and 3 from J; bases not matched to a gene: 3. The CDR3 consists of 15 residues. Per germline, CDR1 SGHTA and CDR2 FQGNSA. The CDR3 coding sequence is TGTGCCAGCAGCTTAGGGGGGGGAGACAAAAACATTCAGTACTTC. Its protein is CASSLGGGDKNIQYF.

V gene TRBV18 combines with J gene TRBJ1-5; TRBD1 is a possible D gene (6 bases). V shed 4 bases and J shed 7 bases, with 14 bases lying between them. The CDR3 is 14 residues long. The germline CDR1 and CDR2 sequences are KGHSH and LQKENI. In DNA, the CDR3 is TGTGCCAGCTCACAGGTCGGGGGGGCCCAGCCCCAGCATTTT. Translation gives CASSQVGGAQPQHF.

This clone was counted a single time. V and J are TRBV18 and TRBJ2-5, with D possibly matching TRBD2 (6 bases). The CDR3 extends over 14 amino acids. Trimming left V 3 bases short and J 0 bases short, with 8 bases between. Germline lookup yields CDR1 KGHSH and CDR2 LQKENI. This CDR3 is CASSPGGNQETQYF. The CDR3 DNA reads TGTGCCAGCTCACCGGGCGGGAACCAAGAGACCCAGTACTTC.

The chain has TRBV2 and TRBJ2-2; D possibly corresponds to TRBD1 (6 bases). V was shortened by 6 bases and J by 4 bases, with 18 bases between the two germline ends. There are 16 residues in the CDR3. CDR1 SNHLY and CDR2 FYNNEI come from the germline V gene. This CDR3 reads CASRLNREIGTGELFF. CDR3 nucleotides: TGTGCCAGCAGATTAAACAGGGAGATTGGCACCGGGGAGCTGTTTTTT. Full variable domain (rest looked up from reference TRBV2 and TRBJ2-2): EPEVTQTPSHQVTQMGQEVILRCVPISNHLYFYWYRQILGQKVEFLVSFYNNEISEKSEIFDDQFSVERPDGSNFTLKIRSTKLEDSAMYFCASRLNREIGTGELFFGEGSRLTVL.

This chain connects TRBV9 to TRBJ2-1, with 7 bases that match TRBD2. Germline CDR1 and CDR2: SGDLS and YYNGEE. V was pared by 4 bases and J by 4 bases, with 11 bases of the junction left unmatched. The CDR3 totals 16 residues. The CDR3 loop reads CASSPNLRREYNEQFF. CDR3 in DNA: TGTGCCAGCAGCCCCAACCTCCGGCGGGAGTACAATGAGCAGTTCTTC.

This chain links TRBV24-1 with TRBJ1-5, with a weak D call TRBD1 (6 bases). The V gene lost 10 bases and the J gene lost 3 bases, with 18 bases spanning the gap. The CDR3 sequence is 15 residues long. Germline loops: CDR1 KGHDR, CDR2 SFDVKD. CDR3 residues: CATGEAGANNQPQHF. In nucleotides, the CDR3 is TGTGCCACAGGAGAGGCAGGGGCGAACAATCAGCCCCAGCATTTT.

This sequence joins TRBV2 and TRBJ2-2; tentative D call: TRBD1 (5 bases). The length of the CDR3 is 13 residues. CDR1 is SNHLY, CDR2 FYNNEI, per germline. V dropped 6 bases and J dropped 4 bases, with 9 bases sitting between them. CDR3 bases: TGTGCCAGCAGGGGCAGGGTCACCGGGGAGCTGTTTTTT. This translates into CASRGRVTGELFF.

The V call is TRBV15, the J call TRBJ2-5; tentative D call: TRBD1 (6 bases). The germline V gene has CDR1 LNHNV and CDR2 YYDKDF (reference sequence). The germline V and J ends were trimmed by 0 bases and 2 bases, with 10 bases remaining between them. The CDR3 has 15 residues. CDR3 in amino acids: CATSRDVGGQETQYF. CDR3 bases: TGTGCCACCAGCAGAGATGTAGGGGGTCAAGAGACCCAGTACTTC.

V is TRBV12-3 or TRBV12-4 and J is TRBJ2-7; TRBD1 might be the D (5 bases). CDR3 length: 13 amino acids. V lost 6 bases and J lost 3, with 12 bases in between. In nucleotides, the CDR3 is TGTGCCAGCAGGGAACAGGACCTCTACGAGCAGTACTTC. It encodes CASREQDLYEQYF.

The CDR3 bases are TGTGCCTTCGCTCAGGTGAGCACTGAAGCTTTCTTT. Translated, it gives CAFAQVSTEAFF. The V call is TRBV30, the J call TRBJ1-1; D uncertain. V was clipped by 7 bases and J by 4 bases, with 13 bases between them. CDR1 GTSNPN and CDR2 SVGIG come from the germline V gene (reference sequence). The CDR3 runs to 12 residues.

V is TRBV2 and J is TRBJ1-4; D is perhaps TRBD1 (5 bases). The CDR3 has 14 amino acids. Trimming stripped 1 base from V and 5 bases from J, with 8 bases between. Germline V gene lookup returns CDR1 SNHLY and CDR2 FYNNEI. The CDR3 loop is CASSEGGDNEKLFF. CDR3 nucleotides: TGTGCCAGCAGTGAAGGGGGGGACAATGAAAAACTGTTTTTT.

Concerning this clone itself: Other DNA variants within this sample encode the same CDR3. V is TRBV5-4 and J is TRBJ1-1; no firm D call. Per the germline V gene, CDR1 is SGHNT and CDR2 is YYREEE (reference sequence). The CDR3 runs to 11 residues. V lost 4 bases and J 5 bases, leaving 6 bases between the germline ends. The CDR3 sequence: CASSRGTEAFF. The CDR3 DNA follows: TGTGCCAGCAGCCGAGGAACTGAAGCTTTCTTT.

The chain carries TRBV11-3 and TRBJ2-7; TRBD2 might be the D (6 bases). The length of the CDR3 is 15 residues. Germline CDR1 and CDR2: SGHNT and YENEEA. V lost 1 base to trimming and J lost 6 bases, with 16 bases between them. The CDR3 DNA sequence: TGTGCCAGCAGCTTAGGAGGGAGGTATAATGGCGAGCAGTACTTC. It encodes CASSLGGRYNGEQYF.

This chain links TRBV20-1 with TRBJ1-1; TRBD1 might be the D (5 bases). CDR3 length equals 14 residues. The V end lost 3 bases, the J end lost 6 bases, and 17 bases lay between the germline ends. The germline CDR1 and CDR2 sequences are DFQATT and SNEGSKA (reference sequence). The CDR3 nucleotides are TGCAGTGCTAGTAGCGGGGGGGGAAACTCTGAAGCTTTCTTT. Translating gives CSASSGGGNSEAFF.

The gene calls are TRBV5-1 and TRBJ2-7, with TRBD1 as a possible D gene (5 bases). Germline V gene lookup returns CDR1 SGHRS and CDR2 YFSETQ. The V gene lost 0 bases and the J gene lost 6 bases, with 10 bases spanning the gap. CDR3 length: 13 residues. The CDR3 sequence is CASSLDRTREQYF. CDR3 DNA: TGCGCCAGCAGCTTGGACAGGACCCGCGAGCAGTACTTC.

This clone showed up many times. The chain links TRBV7-9 to TRBJ2-2, with TRBD2 identical over 8 bases. This CDR3 has 15 residues. Losses at the gene ends were 6 bases for V and 4 bases for J; bases not matched to a gene: 7. Germline assignment: CDR1 SEHNR and CDR2 FQNEAQ (reference sequence). Here the CDR3 reads CASRATGGPTGELFF. The CDR3 nucleotides read TGTGCCAGCAGAGCCACGGGAGGGCCCACCGGGGAGCTGTTTTTT.